A selection of T cell receptor beta chains follows, all from one sample in a study of memory CD4+ T cells and cytomegalovirus serostatus. Clones were read by immunoSEQ multiplex PCR, and TCRdb kept only the in-frame ones, dropping some. The sample lists some 57,000 clones, approximately 79% seen once, with 0.75% to 0.85% in the top ten. The sample taken for sequencing was memory CD4+ T cells from blood. The receptors shown here come from an adult in good health and CMV-seronegative. Each CDR3 is given with its conserved first and last residue. Each record gives: D gene, J gene, clone size, V gene, CDR3 DNA, CDR3 protein. D genes are given only for firm matches. Size tells how often a clone was seen (once, few, many) or the class of an expanded clone, and some rows leave it out.

d_gene: -
j_gene: TRBJ1-4
abundance: -
v_gene: TRBV12-5
CDR3nt: TGTGCTAGTGGTTCCTCTGAAAAACTGTTTTTT
CDR3aa: CASGSSEKLFF

d_gene: -
j_gene: TRBJ2-1
abundance: -
v_gene: TRBV18
CDR3nt: TGTGCCAGCTCACCCACAGAAACCTCCTACAATGAGCAGTTCTTC
CDR3aa: CASSPTETSYNEQFF

d_gene: -
j_gene: TRBJ2-7
abundance: -
v_gene: TRBV11-2
CDR3nt: TGTGCCAGCAGCTCCCTTAGAGGGGGCTACGAGCAGTACTTC
CDR3aa: CASSSLRGGYEQYF

d_gene: TRBD1
j_gene: TRBJ1-1
abundance: -
v_gene: TRBV29-1
CDR3nt: TGCAGCGTTGAGTTGGGACAGGGCACTGAAGCTTTCTTT
CDR3aa: CSVELGQGTEAFF

d_gene: -
j_gene: TRBJ2-5
abundance: -
v_gene: TRBV7-2
CDR3nt: TGTGCCAGCAGCGAACGGGCCTCACAAGAGACCCAGTACTTC
CDR3aa: CASSERASQETQYF

d_gene: TRBD2
j_gene: TRBJ2-3
abundance: -
v_gene: TRBV5-1
CDR3nt: TGCGCCAGCAGCTACCGGACTAGCAGTCGCACAGATACGCAGTATTTT
CDR3aa: CASSYRTSSRTDTQYF

d_gene: -
j_gene: TRBJ1-2
abundance: -
v_gene: TRBV16
CDR3nt: TGTGCCAGCGCGCCGGGGGACTTCTATGGCTACACCTTC
CDR3aa: CASAPGDFYGYTF

d_gene: -
j_gene: TRBJ1-5
abundance: -
v_gene: TRBV6-6
CDR3nt: TGTGCCAGCAGTTACGGCCAGGGGAACCAGCCCCAGCATTTT
CDR3aa: CASSYGQGNQPQHF

d_gene: TRBD2
j_gene: TRBJ2-3
abundance: few
v_gene: TRBV6-1
CDR3nt: TGTGCCAGCAGAGGACTAGCGGGAGATACGCAGTATTTT
CDR3aa: CASRGLAGDTQYF

d_gene: -
j_gene: TRBJ1-5
abundance: -
v_gene: TRBV19
CDR3nt: TGTGCCAGTAGTACCTGGGGGTATCAGCCCCAGCATTTT
CDR3aa: CASSTWGYQPQHF

d_gene: -
j_gene: TRBJ2-1
abundance: -
v_gene: TRBV2
CDR3nt: TGTGCCAGCACCATCGTAACTGAGCAGTTCTTC
CDR3aa: CASTIVTEQFF

d_gene: -
j_gene: TRBJ1-2
abundance: -
v_gene: TRBV6-5
CDR3nt: TGTGCCAGCAGTGACGACCCCAACTATGGCTACACCTTC
CDR3aa: CASSDDPNYGYTF

d_gene: TRBD2
j_gene: TRBJ2-5
abundance: -
v_gene: TRBV5-1
CDR3nt: TGCGCCAGCAGCTTGGGACTAGCGGGGGACCAACAAGAGACCCAGTACTTC
CDR3aa: CASSLGLAGDQQETQYF

d_gene: -
j_gene: TRBJ2-3
abundance: -
v_gene: TRBV15
CDR3nt: TGTGCCACCAGCAGAGAAGGGGATACGCAGTATTTT
CDR3aa: CATSREGDTQYF

d_gene: -
j_gene: TRBJ1-1
abundance: -
v_gene: TRBV5-4
CDR3nt: TGTGCCAGCAGCTATTTTCGAACGGGGGGGGCCGCAGCTTTCTTT
CDR3aa: CASSYFRTGGAAAFF

d_gene: TRBD2
j_gene: TRBJ2-7
abundance: -
v_gene: TRBV5-4
CDR3nt: TGTGCCAGCAGCCCCGGGGGGTCCAGGGTGTACGAGCAGTACTTC
CDR3aa: CASSPGGSRVYEQYF

d_gene: -
j_gene: TRBJ1-5
abundance: once
v_gene: TRBV15
CDR3nt: TGTGCCACCAGCAGTCCGAAGCAGCCCCAGCATTTT
CDR3aa: CATSSPKQPQHF

d_gene: -
j_gene: TRBJ1-4
abundance: -
v_gene: TRBV29-1
CDR3nt: TGCAGCGTTGCAGGGGCCGGGGGTAATGAAAAACTGTTTTTT
CDR3aa: CSVAGAGGNEKLFF

d_gene: TRBD1
j_gene: TRBJ2-3
abundance: -
v_gene: TRBV27
CDR3nt: TGTGCCAGCTCACAGGGGGAAATAGATACGCAGTATTTT
CDR3aa: CASSQGEIDTQYF

d_gene: TRBD2
j_gene: TRBJ2-1
abundance: -
v_gene: TRBV7-3
CDR3nt: TGTGCCAGCAGCCCTCAGCGGGAACGAGAGCAGTTCTTC
CDR3aa: CASSPQREREQFF

d_gene: TRBD2
j_gene: TRBJ2-7
abundance: -
v_gene: TRBV13
CDR3nt: TGTGCCAGCAGCCGATGGACTAGCGGGAGCTACGAGCAGTACTTC
CDR3aa: CASSRWTSGSYEQYF

d_gene: TRBD1
j_gene: TRBJ1-1
abundance: -
v_gene: TRBV6-5
CDR3nt: TGTGCCAGCAGTTATCGGGGGAGCAGGGGGACTGAAGCTTTCTTT
CDR3aa: CASSYRGSRGTEAFF

d_gene: TRBD2
j_gene: TRBJ2-3
abundance: -
v_gene: TRBV5-5
CDR3nt: TGTGCCAGCAGCTCAGGACTAGCGACCGCCGGGGCAGATACGCAGTATTTT
CDR3aa: CASSSGLATAGADTQYF

d_gene: -
j_gene: TRBJ2-7
abundance: -
v_gene: TRBV2
CDR3nt: TGTGCCAGCAGTAGGGCAGGCAACTACGAGCAGTACTTC
CDR3aa: CASSRAGNYEQYF

d_gene: -
j_gene: TRBJ1-6
abundance: -
v_gene: TRBV7-2
CDR3nt: TGTGCCAGCAGCTTAGAAGCGGGACGGCAATCACCCCTCCACTTT
CDR3aa: CASSLEAGRQSPLHF

d_gene: -
j_gene: TRBJ2-7
abundance: -
v_gene: TRBV7-6
CDR3nt: TGTGCCAGCAGCTCCAACTCCTACGAGCAGTACTTC
CDR3aa: CASSSNSYEQYF

d_gene: -
j_gene: TRBJ2-5
abundance: -
v_gene: TRBV6-5
CDR3nt: TGTGCCAGCACCCGATTGGAGCAGTACTTC
CDR3aa: CASTRLEQYF

d_gene: -
j_gene: TRBJ2-2
abundance: few
v_gene: TRBV5-4
CDR3nt: TGTGCCAGCAGCTTCCAACTACACACCGGGGAGCTGTTTTTT
CDR3aa: CASSFQLHTGELFF

d_gene: -
j_gene: TRBJ2-5
abundance: -
v_gene: TRBV7-2
CDR3nt: TGTGCCAGCAGCTTACGGACACAAGAGACCCAGTACTTC
CDR3aa: CASSLRTQETQYF

d_gene: TRBD1
j_gene: TRBJ2-3
abundance: medium-sized
v_gene: TRBV11-2
CDR3nt: TGTGCCAGCAGCACGATCAGGGGGCCCGCAGATACGCAGTATTTT
CDR3aa: CASSTIRGPADTQYF

d_gene: TRBD2
j_gene: TRBJ2-2
abundance: -
v_gene: TRBV11-2
CDR3nt: TGTGCCAGCAGCCCCTCGCCGTCGGGAGGGATGTCCGGGGAGCTGTTTTTT
CDR3aa: CASSPSPSGGMSGELFF

d_gene: -
j_gene: TRBJ2-2
abundance: -
v_gene: TRBV6-1
CDR3nt: TGTGCCAGCAGGAGGAACACCGGGGAGCTGTTTTTT
CDR3aa: CASRRNTGELFF

d_gene: -
j_gene: TRBJ1-2
abundance: -
v_gene: TRBV2
CDR3nt: TGTGCCAGCTCCGGGGGCAGGGGAACGGAGGGCTACACCTTC
CDR3aa: CASSGGRGTEGYTF

d_gene: -
j_gene: TRBJ2-5
abundance: few
v_gene: TRBV7-9
CDR3nt: TGTGCCAGCAGCTTAGGCGGTCGAGAGTCGGGGACCCAGTACTTC
CDR3aa: CASSLGGRESGTQYF

d_gene: -
j_gene: TRBJ1-1
abundance: -
v_gene: TRBV5-1
CDR3nt: TGCGCCAGCAGCTTAACAGGCACTGAAGCTTTCTTT
CDR3aa: CASSLTGTEAFF

d_gene: -
j_gene: TRBJ2-2
abundance: -
v_gene: TRBV7-3
CDR3nt: TGTGCCAGCAGCTTGTCCAGGCGCACCGGGGAGCTGTTTTTT
CDR3aa: CASSLSRRTGELFF

d_gene: -
j_gene: TRBJ1-1
abundance: medium-sized
v_gene: TRBV6-5
CDR3nt: TGTGCCACCTGGACGGTGAACACTGAAGCTTTCTTT
CDR3aa: CATWTVNTEAFF

d_gene: -
j_gene: TRBJ1-4
abundance: -
v_gene: TRBV5-1
CDR3nt: TGCGCCAGCAGCGGGGCTTATAATGAAAAACTGTTTTTT
CDR3aa: CASSGAYNEKLFF

d_gene: TRBD2
j_gene: TRBJ2-7
abundance: once
v_gene: TRBV2
CDR3nt: TGTGCCAGCAGCCGAAAGGGGACTAGCGGGGGAGACGAGCAGTACTTC
CDR3aa: CASSRKGTSGGDEQYF

d_gene: TRBD1
j_gene: TRBJ2-4
abundance: -
v_gene: TRBV5-8
CDR3nt: TGTGCCAGTGGGACAGACCTAGCCAAAAACATTCAGTACTTC
CDR3aa: CASGTDLAKNIQYF

d_gene: TRBD2
j_gene: TRBJ2-7
abundance: -
v_gene: TRBV30
CDR3nt: TGTGCCGGCCAGCGGGAGGGGTCCTACGAGCAGTACTTC
CDR3aa: CAGQREGSYEQYF